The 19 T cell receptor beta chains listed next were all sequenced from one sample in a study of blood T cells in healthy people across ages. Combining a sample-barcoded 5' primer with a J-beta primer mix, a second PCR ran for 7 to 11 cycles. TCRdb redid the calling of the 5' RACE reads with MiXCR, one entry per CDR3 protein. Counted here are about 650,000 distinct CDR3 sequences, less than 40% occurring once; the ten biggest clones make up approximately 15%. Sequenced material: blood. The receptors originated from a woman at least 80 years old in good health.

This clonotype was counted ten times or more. The CDR3 sequence is CASSKRTGNTEAFF. CDR3 nucleotides: TGTGCCAGCAGCAAAAGAACCGGGAACACTGAAGCTTTCTTT. The V and J genes are TRBV7-2 and TRBJ1-1; D is undetermined. CDR1 is SGHTA and CDR2 is FQGNSA in the germline V gene. Between the trimmed V and J ends, which lost 5 bases and 1 base, there was a span of 11 bases. The length of the CDR3 is 14 residues.

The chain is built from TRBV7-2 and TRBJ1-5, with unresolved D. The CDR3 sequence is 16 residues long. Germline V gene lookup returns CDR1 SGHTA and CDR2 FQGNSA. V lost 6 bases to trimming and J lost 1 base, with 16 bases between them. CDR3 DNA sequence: TGTGCCAGCAGTTACTCGAAGGGCTTAAGCAATCAGCCCCAGCATTTT. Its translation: CASSYSKGLSNQPQHF.

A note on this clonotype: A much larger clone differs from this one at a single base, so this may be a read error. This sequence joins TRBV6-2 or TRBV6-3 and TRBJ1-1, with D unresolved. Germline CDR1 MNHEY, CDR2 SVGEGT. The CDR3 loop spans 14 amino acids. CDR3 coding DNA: TGTGCCAGCAGTGACTCCGGGGATAACACTGAAGCTTTCTTT. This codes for CASSDSGDNTEAFF.

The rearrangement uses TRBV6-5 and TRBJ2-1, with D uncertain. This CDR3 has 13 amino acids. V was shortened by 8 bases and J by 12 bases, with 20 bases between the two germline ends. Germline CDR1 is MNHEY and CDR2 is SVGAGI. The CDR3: CASGSVGRLGQFF. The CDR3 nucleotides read TGTGCCAGCGGCTCCGTAGGAAGGCTGGGGCAGTTCTTC.

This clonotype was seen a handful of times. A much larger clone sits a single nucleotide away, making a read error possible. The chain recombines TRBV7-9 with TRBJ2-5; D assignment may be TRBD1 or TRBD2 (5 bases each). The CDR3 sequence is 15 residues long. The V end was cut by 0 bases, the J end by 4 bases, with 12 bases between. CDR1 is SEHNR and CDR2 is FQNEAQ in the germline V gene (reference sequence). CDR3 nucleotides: TGTGCCAGCAGCTTAGCGCACGAGGGGCGAGAGACCCAGTACTTC. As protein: CASSLAHEGRETQYF. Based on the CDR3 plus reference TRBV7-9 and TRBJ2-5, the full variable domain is DTGVSQNPRHKITKRGQNVTFRCDPISEHNRLYWYRQTLGQGPEFLTYFQNEAQLEKSRLLSDRFSAERPKGSFSTLEIQRTEQGDSAMYLCASSLAHEGRETQYFGPGTRLLVL.

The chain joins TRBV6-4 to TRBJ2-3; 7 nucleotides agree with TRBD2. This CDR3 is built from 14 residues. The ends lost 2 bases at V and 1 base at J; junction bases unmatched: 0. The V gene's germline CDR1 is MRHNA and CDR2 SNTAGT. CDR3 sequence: CASSDTSGTDTQYF. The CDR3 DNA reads TGTGCCAGCAGTGACACTAGCGGCACAGATACGCAGTATTTT.

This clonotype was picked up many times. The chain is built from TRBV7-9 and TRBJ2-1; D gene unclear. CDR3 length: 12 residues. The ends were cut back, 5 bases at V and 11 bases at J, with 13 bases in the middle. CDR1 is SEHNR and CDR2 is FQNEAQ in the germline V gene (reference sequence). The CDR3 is CASSGGPYQQFF. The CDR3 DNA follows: TGTGCCAGCAGCGGCGGCCCGTACCAGCAGTTCTTC.

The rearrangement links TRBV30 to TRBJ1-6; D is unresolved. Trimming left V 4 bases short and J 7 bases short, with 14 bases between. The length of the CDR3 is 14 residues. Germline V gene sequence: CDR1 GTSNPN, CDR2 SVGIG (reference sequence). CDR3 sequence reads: CAWKYGQLNSPLHF. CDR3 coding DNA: TGTGCCTGGAAATATGGGCAGTTAAATTCACCCCTCCACTTT.

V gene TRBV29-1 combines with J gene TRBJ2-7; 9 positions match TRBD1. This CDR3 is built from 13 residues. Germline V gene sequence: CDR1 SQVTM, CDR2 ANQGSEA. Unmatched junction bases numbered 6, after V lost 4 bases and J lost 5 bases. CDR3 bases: TGCAGCGTTGCGGGGACAGGGAAGGACGAGCAGTACTTC. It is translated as CSVAGTGKDEQYF.

CDR3 DNA: TGCGCCAGCAGCTTCTTCCGGGGACGCCCTGACACAGATACGCAGTATTTT. It yields the protein CASSFFRGRPDTDTQYF. The chain recombines TRBV5-1 with TRBJ2-3, with D perhaps being TRBD1 or TRBD2 (5 bases each). The CDR3 is 17 amino acids. CDR1 and CDR2 (germline): SGHRS, YFSETQ. Trimming left V 2 bases short and J 2 bases short, with 18 bases between. The full variable domain, in which reference TRBV5-1 and TRBJ2-3 provide the parts outside the CDR3, is KAGVTQTPRYLIKTRGQQVTLSCSPISGHRSVSWYQQTPGQGLQFLFEYFSETQRNKGNFPGRFSGRQFSNSRSEMNVSTLELGDSALYLCASSFFRGRPDTDTQYFGPGTRLTVL.

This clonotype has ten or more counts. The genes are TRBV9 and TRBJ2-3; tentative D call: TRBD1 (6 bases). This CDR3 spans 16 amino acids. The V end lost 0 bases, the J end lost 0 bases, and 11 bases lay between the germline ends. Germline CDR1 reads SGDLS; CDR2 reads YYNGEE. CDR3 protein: CASSVGAGASTDTQYF. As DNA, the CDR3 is TGTGCCAGCAGCGTAGGCGCAGGGGCTAGCACAGATACGCAGTATTTT.

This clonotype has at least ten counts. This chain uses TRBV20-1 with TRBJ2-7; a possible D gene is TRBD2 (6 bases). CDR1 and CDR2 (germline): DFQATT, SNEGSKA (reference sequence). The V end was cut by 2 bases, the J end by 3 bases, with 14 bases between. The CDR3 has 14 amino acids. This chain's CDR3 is CSARPGTADYEQYF. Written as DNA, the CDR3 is TGCAGTGCTAGACCCGGGACTGCCGACTACGAGCAGTACTTC.

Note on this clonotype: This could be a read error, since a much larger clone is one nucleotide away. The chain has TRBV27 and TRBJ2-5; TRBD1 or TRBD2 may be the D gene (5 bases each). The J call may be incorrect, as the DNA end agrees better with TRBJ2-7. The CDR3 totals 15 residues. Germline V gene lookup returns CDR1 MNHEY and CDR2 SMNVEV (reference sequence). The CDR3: CASSPRDHRFHEQYF. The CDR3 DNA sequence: TGTGCCAGCAGTCCCCGGGACCACAGGTTCCACGAGCAGTACTTC.

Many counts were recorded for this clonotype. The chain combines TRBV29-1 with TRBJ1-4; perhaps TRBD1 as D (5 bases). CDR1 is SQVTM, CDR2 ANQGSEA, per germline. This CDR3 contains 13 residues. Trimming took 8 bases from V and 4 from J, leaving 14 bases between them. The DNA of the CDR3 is TGCAGCATCCTAAAGGACATTAATGAAAAACTGTTTTTT. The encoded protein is CSILKDINEKLFF.

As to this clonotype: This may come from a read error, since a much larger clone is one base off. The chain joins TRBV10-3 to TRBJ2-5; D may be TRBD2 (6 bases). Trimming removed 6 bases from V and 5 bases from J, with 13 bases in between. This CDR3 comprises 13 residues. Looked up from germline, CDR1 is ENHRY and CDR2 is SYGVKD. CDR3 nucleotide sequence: TGTGCCATCAGGGGGGGAATCACCGAGACCCAGTACTTC. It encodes CAIRGGITETQYF.

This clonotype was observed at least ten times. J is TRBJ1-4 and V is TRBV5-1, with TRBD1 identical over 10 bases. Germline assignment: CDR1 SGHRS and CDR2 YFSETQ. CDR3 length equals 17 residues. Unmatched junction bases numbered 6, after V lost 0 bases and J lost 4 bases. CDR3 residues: CASSLAGTGAFNEKLFF. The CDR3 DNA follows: TGCGCCAGCAGCTTGGCCGGGACAGGGGCGTTTAATGAAAAACTGTTTTTT.

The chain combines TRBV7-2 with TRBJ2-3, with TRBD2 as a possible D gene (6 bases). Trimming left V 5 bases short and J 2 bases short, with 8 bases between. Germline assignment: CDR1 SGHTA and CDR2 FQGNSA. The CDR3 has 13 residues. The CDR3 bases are TGTGCCAGCAGCCGGGGGTTCACAGATACGCAGTATTTT. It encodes CASSRGFTDTQYF.

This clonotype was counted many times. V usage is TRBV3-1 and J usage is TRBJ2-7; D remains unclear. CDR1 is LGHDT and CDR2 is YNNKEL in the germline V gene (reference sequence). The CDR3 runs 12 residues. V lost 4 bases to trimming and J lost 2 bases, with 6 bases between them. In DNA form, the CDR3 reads TGTGCCAGCAGCCGGACGGCCTACGAGCAGTACTTC. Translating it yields CASSRTAYEQYF.

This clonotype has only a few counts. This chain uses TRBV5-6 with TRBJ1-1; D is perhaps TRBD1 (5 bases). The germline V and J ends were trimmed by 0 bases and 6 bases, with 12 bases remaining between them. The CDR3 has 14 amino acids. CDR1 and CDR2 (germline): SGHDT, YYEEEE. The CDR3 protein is CASSLAGTDAEAFF. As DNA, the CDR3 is TGTGCCAGCAGCTTGGCAGGGACGGATGCTGAAGCTTTCTTT.